This T cell receptor beta chain was retrieved from a study of Graves' ophthalmopathy and Graves' hyperthyroidism (dated by TCRdb to the late 2010s). In terms of the full investigation: Peripheral blood was collected at initial diagnosis, prior to any treatment. After sampling, hyperthyroidism patients received methimazole starting at 30 mg daily, and ophthalmopathy patients received high-dose intravenous methylprednisolone. To explore V-J signatures distinguishing ophthalmopathy from hyperthyroidism, a discovery set of around 97 patients (roughly 44 ophthalmopathy, some 55 stable hyperthyroidism) was enrolled. The 85 to 100 discovery patients were divided at random into training and test sets in a 7:3 ratio. In more than five hyperthyroidism patients, T-cell repertoires of thyroid tissue and blood were compared. The independent validation cohort included approximately 19 hyperthyroidism patients plus 17 patients who later progressed from hyperthyroidism to ophthalmopathy. In total, around 140 blood samples were TCR-sequenced: some 43 ophthalmopathy, some 75 hyperthyroidism and around 17 hyperthyroidism-to-ophthalmopathy patients. The study used signatures of the TCR beta repertoire to tell Graves' ophthalmopathy apart from Graves' hyperthyroidism and to predict which patients would progress to ophthalmopathy.

For repertoire sequencing, TCR beta CDR3 regions were amplified from RNA transcripts. The first round of RT-PCR was done with HTBI primers and the Qiagen OneStep RT-PCR kit, and was followed by a second round of multiplex PCR, then size selection and purification. Libraries were sequenced paired-end with 100 bp reads on an Illumina HiSeq2000. Regarding the original processing steps: SOAPnuke was used to process the reads, throwing out any read that had adapters, had uncalled bases, had a mean Phred below 15, or lacked an exact constant-primer or identifier match. COPE v1.2.5 was used to merge the high-quality paired reads. Clonotypes were defined as unique nucleotide sequences and were aligned to IMGT TRB V, D and J references using MiTCR v1.1. The analysis was limited to V-J combinations with a frequency above 0.0001, which together covered just over 98% of the repertoires. A TCR clonal expansion and chaos score per V-J combination was defined as the ratio of F50 clonal expansion to chaos observed in the TCRdist matrix. Features were reduced by Welch's t-statistics and random forest to around 14 V-J combinations, which fed a naive Bayes classifier. The Morisita-Horn index was used to measure how similar the thyroid and blood repertoires were. TCRdb reprocessing: public reads trimmed at Q25 with fastp, clones called with MiXCR, in-frame beta chains kept. A single entry per CDR3 protein holds the most common genes and DNA from its merged rows. The V and J calls and clone size are TCRdb's, not the authors'. The sample has a few hundred thousand distinct CDR3 sequences on record, approximately 15% of them singletons. Around 6.6% of the sample is taken by the ten largest.

The study at large found these results: In cross-validation, the 13-signature model distinguished ophthalmopathy from stable hyperthyroidism with less than 90% sensitivity and around 83% specificity, while in the test set the corresponding values were roughly 80% and 75%. No statistical method was used to predetermine the sample size, and group allocation was not hidden from the investigators. Most expanded thyroid clonotypes with frequency above 0.001 were also detected in blood, suggesting blood repertoires may reflect the thyroid immune response. In validation, the model predicted ophthalmopathy progression with about 71% sensitivity and about 77% specificity; 12 predicted patients were CT-confirmed with GO in a median of approximately six months.

This clonotype was counted many times. The antigen it recognizes is unknown. Base-call qualities are not available, and no considerably larger clone is one nucleotide away. Germline trimming: 10 bases from V, 2 bases from J; junction bases outside gene matches: 14. From cysteine to phenylalanine, the CDR3 is 17 amino acids long. Only the CDR3 region is kept as DNA, spanning 51 bases read in frame from base 1. The germline V gene supplies CDR1 SNHLY and CDR2 FYNNEI. Hyperthyroidism was defined as stable when no progression to ophthalmopathy occurred within 18 months of follow-up. Hyperthyroidism patients were newly diagnosed, with disease duration under 2 months, and aged 18 to 65 years. Patients with other autoimmune diseases, uncontrolled infections, pregnancy or lactation were excluded. Diagnosis was based on clinical symptoms, serum thyroxine, TRAb, thyroid ultrasound and orbital computed tomography. Ficoll-Paque density gradient centrifugation was used to isolate PBMCs from around 10 ml of fresh peripheral blood. Total RNA was extracted using Trizol reagent, and RNA quality was checked on an Agilent 2100 Bioanalyzer.

Sequenced input: peripheral blood. The sequence was collected from a woman under 30 with stable Graves' hyperthyroidism. Donor details come from another sample of the same person, matched by shared clones. Here the chain combines TRBV2 and TRBJ2-2; 9 central nucleotides agree with TRBD2. The CDR3 region reads CATHVPAGGVNTGELFF. The nucleotides are TGTGCCACCCACGTACCAGCGGGGGGCGTAAACACCGGGGAGCTGTTTTTT.